The next 22 T cell receptor beta chains were all read from a single sample in a study of siplizumab effects on memory and regulatory T cells. Method: immunoSEQ multiplex PCR; TCRdb's copy keeps in-frame clones and lacks some. This sample has 100,000 or so clones; roughly 94% occur once, and the top ten carry approximately 1.5%. Specimen: non-Treg CD4+ T cells sorted from blood. These receptors originate from a human donor in good health.

V and J are TRBV12-5 and TRBJ1-1; possible D gene TRBD1, 5 bases. The CDR3 loop spans 15 amino acids. V was trimmed by 0 bases and J by 0 bases, leaving 8 bases between them. The germline gives CDR1 LGHNT, CDR2 FRNRAP. The chain's CDR3 is CASGLVRGMNTEAFF. As DNA, the CDR3 is TGTGCTAGTGGTTTGGTGCGGGGGATGAACACTGAAGCTTTCTTT.

The chain couples TRBV30 to TRBJ1-6, with TRBD1 matching over 8 bases. Trimming cost V 5 bases and J 8 bases; bases outside gene matches: 5. In germline, CDR1 is GTSNPN, CDR2 SVGIG (reference sequence). The CDR3 runs 13 residues. The chain's CDR3 is CAWQDRADSPLHF. For the CDR3, the DNA is TGTGCCTGGCAGGACAGGGCTGATTCACCCCTCCACTTT.

The chain carries TRBV7-7 and TRBJ2-6; 7 nucleotides align to TRBD1. CDR1 is SSHAT and CDR2 is FNYEAQ in the germline V gene (reference sequence). V was clipped by 1 base and J by 4 bases; unmatched bases: 7. This CDR3 contains 17 residues. Here the CDR3 reads CASSLGKTGPGANVLTF. The DNA for the CDR3 is TGTGCCAGCAGCTTAGGAAAGACAGGGCCGGGGGCCAACGTCCTGACTTTC.

The chain links TRBV6-5 to TRBJ2-3; 7 bases line up with TRBD2. CDR3 size: 15 residues. V lost 7 bases, J lost 6 bases, and 13 bases stayed unmatched. The germline gives CDR1 MNHEY, CDR2 SVGAGI. The CDR3 region is CASKSGIRPGDTQYF. The CDR3 bases are TGTGCCAGCAAAAGCGGGATTAGGCCGGGGGATACGCAGTATTTT.

This chain links TRBV2 with TRBJ1-5; D not resolved. V lost 7 bases to trimming and J lost 0 bases, with 7 bases between them. The CDR3 totals 13 residues. Germline V gene data show CDR1 as SNHLY and CDR2 as FYNNEI. The CDR3 spells CASTRYSNQPQHF. The CDR3 coding sequence is TGTGCCAGCACTAGATATAGCAATCAGCCCCAGCATTTT.

V is TRBV27 and J is TRBJ2-3; D possibly corresponds to TRBD2 (5 bases). CDR1 and CDR2 from the germline V gene are MNHEY and SMNVEV (reference sequence). Trimming left V 4 bases short and J 1 base short, with 9 bases between. This CDR3 spans 14 amino acids. The CDR3 nucleotides are TGTGCCAGCAGTTCGGGATCCGGCACAGATACGCAGTATTTT. Translating it yields CASSSGSGTDTQYF.

J is TRBJ2-7 and V is TRBV28, with D hard to call. Trimming cost V 6 bases and J 0 bases, with 15 bases left between them. The CDR3 runs to 15 residues. Per the germline V gene, CDR1 is MDHEN and CDR2 is SYDVKM. The CDR3 bases are TGTGCCAGCAGCTTCGGAAATTCCTACTCCTACGAGCAGTACTTC. Translating it yields CASSFGNSYSYEQYF.

This chain joins TRBV27 and TRBJ2-1; 7 positions match TRBD2. The ends lost 4 bases at V and 0 bases at J; junction bases unmatched: 6. This CDR3 has 16 amino acids. Germline V gives CDR1 MNHEY, CDR2 SMNVEV (reference sequence). The CDR3: CASSSSGISSYNEQFF. In nucleotides, the CDR3 is TGTGCCAGCAGTTCAAGCGGGATAAGCTCCTACAATGAGCAGTTCTTC.

Here the CDR3 DNA reads TGTGCCAGTAGTAATTTAGGGACAGGGGGTCAGCCCCAGCATTTT. This gives the protein CASSNLGTGGQPQHF. The rearrangement joins TRBV19 to TRBJ1-5; TRBD1 agrees at 11 bases. This CDR3 is 15 amino acids long. The V segment lost 4 bases and the J segment 6 bases; nucleotides outside the gene matches: 5. Germline lookup yields CDR1 LNHDA and CDR2 SQIVND (reference sequence).

The chain recombines TRBV29-1 with TRBJ2-5; no definite D call. The CDR3 length is 11 residues. In germline, CDR1 is SQVTM, CDR2 ANQGSEA. The ends were cut back, 2 bases at V and 4 bases at J, with 5 bases in the middle. This CDR3 is CSVEHVETQYF. The DNA for the CDR3 is TGCAGCGTTGAACACGTAGAGACCCAGTACTTC.

V is TRBV5-6 and J is TRBJ2-3, with TRBD1 matching 7 bases. The germline V gene has CDR1 SGHDT and CDR2 YYEEEE. V trimming: 2 bases; J trimming: 4 bases; junction bases outside the gene matches: 1. The CDR3 spans 13 residues. CDR3: CASSFQGADTQYF. Here the CDR3 DNA reads TGTGCCAGCAGCTTCCAGGGGGCAGATACGCAGTATTTT.

The genes are TRBV6-1 and TRBJ2-1; no definite D call. With 6 bases removed from V and 6 bases from J, the gap between germline ends came to 12 bases. The CDR3 spans 13 residues. Germline CDR1 MNHNS, CDR2 SASEGT. CDR3 DNA sequence: TGTGCCAGCAGCATTCTAGGGTTCAATGAGCAGTTCTTC. Protein: CASSILGFNEQFF.

The sample holds one count of this clone. The chain carries TRBV19 and TRBJ1-5; possible D gene TRBD1, 6 bases. This CDR3 has 14 amino acids. Trimming cost V 3 bases and J 2 bases, with 8 bases left between them. Per the germline V gene, CDR1 is LNHDA and CDR2 is SQIVND (reference sequence). The CDR3 is CASSIRGGNQPQHF. DNA of the CDR3: TGTGCCAGTAGTATTAGGGGGGGCAATCAGCCCCAGCATTTT.

The chain employs TRBV30 and TRBJ2-3; 7 bases map to TRBD1. This CDR3 is 15 amino acids long. With 1 base clipped from V and 6 bases from J, the junction kept 10 bases outside the gene matches. Germline V gene sequence: CDR1 GTSNPN, CDR2 SVGIG (reference sequence). In nucleotides, the CDR3 is TGTGCCTGGAGTGGGGACAGACTAATCGGGGATACGCAGTATTTT. It is translated as CAWSGDRLIGDTQYF. Filled out from reference TRBV30 and TRBJ2-3, the complete variable domain reads SQTIHQWPATLVQPVGSPLSLECTVEGTSNPNLYWYRQAAGRGLQLLFYSVGIGQISSEVPQNLSASRPQDRQFILSSKKLLLSDSGFYLCAWSGDRLIGDTQYFGPGTRLTVL.

The chain is built from TRBV2 and TRBJ1-5, with D unclear. CDR3 length: 12 amino acids. V lost 1 base, J lost 5 bases, and 3 bases lay in between. The germline V gene has CDR1 SNHLY and CDR2 FYNNEI. The DNA of the CDR3 is TGTGCCAGCAGTGAAGACCATCAGCCCCAGCATTTT. Its protein is CASSEDHQPQHF. Filled out from reference TRBV2 and TRBJ1-5, the complete variable domain reads EPEVTQTPSHQVTQMGQEVILRCVPISNHLYFYWYRQILGQKVEFLVSFYNNEISEKSEIFDDQFSVERPDGSNFTLKIRSTKLEDSAMYFCASSEDHQPQHFGDGTRLSIL.

V is TRBV2 and J is TRBJ2-1, with a possible D match to TRBD1 (5 bases). Germline assignment: CDR1 SNHLY and CDR2 FYNNEI. The CDR3 spans 13 residues. V was pared by 7 bases and J by 2 bases, with 9 bases between. In DNA form, the CDR3 reads TGTGCCAGCAAGGGGTTCACCTACAATGAGCAGTTCTTC. Its protein is CASKGFTYNEQFF.

V usage is TRBV28 and J usage is TRBJ2-7; TRBD2 is a possible D gene (6 bases). Trimming shortened V by 8 bases and J by 4 bases, and 18 bases separated the two germline ends. Germline CDR1 MDHEN, CDR2 SYDVKM. The CDR3 is 14 amino acids. In DNA, the CDR3 is TGTGCCAGCGTTGGAGGGACCTATGGGTACGAGCAGTACTTC. Translating gives CASVGGTYGYEQYF. Complete variable domain (other parts from reference TRBV28 and TRBJ2-7): DVKVTQSSRYLVKRTGEKVFLECVQDMDHENMFWYRQDPGLGLRLIYFSYDVKMKEKGDIPEGYSVSREKKERFSLILESASTNQTSMYLCASVGGTYGYEQYFGPGTRLTVT.

The chain uses TRBV7-8 and TRBJ2-5; 10 nucleotides align to TRBD2. CDR1 is SGHVS and CDR2 is FQNEAQ in the germline V gene. Trimming at V came to 1 base and at J to 2 bases, leaving 1 base not matched to a gene. This CDR3 is built from 15 residues. The CDR3: CASSLVSGGQETQYF. The CDR3 region has the DNA TGTGCCAGCAGCTTAGTTAGCGGGGGGCAAGAGACCCAGTACTTC.

The chain recombines TRBV19 with TRBJ1-1, with 11 bases matching TRBD1. The CDR3 length is 13 residues. The V gene's germline CDR1 is LNHDA and CDR2 SQIVND (reference sequence). After removal of 7 bases from V and 5 bases from J, the junction contained 3 bases not matched to a gene. The CDR3, as DNA: TGTGCCAGTAAAGGGACAGGGGGGACTGAAGCTTTCTTT. It specifies CASKGTGGTEAFF.

J is TRBJ2-7 and V is TRBV18, with D perhaps TRBD1 (6 bases). Germline lookup yields CDR1 KGHSH and CDR2 LQKENI. Trimming removed 0 bases at V and 4 bases at J, with 16 bases between. CDR3 length equals 16 residues. The CDR3 here is CASSPPRGRGRYEQYF. In DNA form, the CDR3 reads TGTGCCAGCTCACCACCAAGAGGCAGGGGTCGGTACGAGCAGTACTTC.

The chain employs TRBV7-9 and TRBJ1-2; 9 bases match TRBD1. Germline loops: CDR1 SEHNR, CDR2 FQNEAQ (reference sequence). The V segment lost 2 bases and the J segment 6 bases; nucleotides outside the gene matches: 13. The CDR3 runs to 17 residues. The CDR3 reads CASSLLTGGASAHGYTF. CDR3 nucleotides: TGTGCCAGCAGCTTACTGACAGGGGGGGCGTCGGCTCATGGCTACACCTTC.

The chain couples TRBV27 to TRBJ2-3; D unresolved. Germline lookup yields CDR1 MNHEY and CDR2 SMNVEV (reference sequence). The CDR3 covers 17 residues. The ends were cut back, 4 bases at V and 0 bases at J, with 17 bases in the middle. The CDR3 region has the DNA TGTGCCAGCAGTTCCCGTCGATCCTTCGCTAGCACAGATACGCAGTATTTT. Translation gives CASSSRRSFASTDTQYF.